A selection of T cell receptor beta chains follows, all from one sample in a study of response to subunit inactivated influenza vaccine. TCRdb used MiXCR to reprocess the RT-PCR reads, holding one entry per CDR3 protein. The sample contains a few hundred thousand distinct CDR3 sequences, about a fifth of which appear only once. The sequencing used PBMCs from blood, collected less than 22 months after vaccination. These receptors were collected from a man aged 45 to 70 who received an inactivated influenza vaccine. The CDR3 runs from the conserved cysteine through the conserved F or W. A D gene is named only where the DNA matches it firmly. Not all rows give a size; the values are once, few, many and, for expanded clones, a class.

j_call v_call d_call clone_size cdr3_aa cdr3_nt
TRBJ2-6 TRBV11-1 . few CASSLVWGYPSGANVLTF TGTGCCAGCAGCTTAGTTTGGGGATACCCCTCTGGGGCCAACGTCCTGACTTTC
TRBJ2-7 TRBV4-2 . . CASSPSLGLSYEQYF TGTGCCAGCAGCCCAAGTCTGGGGCTCTCCTACGAGCAGTACTTC
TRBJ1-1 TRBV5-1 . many CASSLDGSKAFF TGCGCCAGCAGCTTGGATGGGTCAAAAGCTTTCTTT
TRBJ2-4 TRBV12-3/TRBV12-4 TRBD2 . CASSAGGVSDF TGTGCCAGCAGTGCCGGGGGGGTATCGGACTTC
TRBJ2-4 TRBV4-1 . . CASSQEGSTKNIQYF TGCGCCAGCAGCCAAGAAGGGTCAACCAAAAACATTCAGTACTTC
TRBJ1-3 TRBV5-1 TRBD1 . CASSLDTGAGNTIYF TGCGCCAGCAGCTTGGATACAGGGGCTGGAAACACCATATATTTT
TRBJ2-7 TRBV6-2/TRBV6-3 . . CASSYGSIYEQYF TGTGCCAGCAGTTACGGGTCTATTTACGAGCAGTACTTC
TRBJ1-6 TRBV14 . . CASSQGTAISPLHF TGTGCCAGCAGCCAAGGAACGGCCATATCACCCCTCCACTTT
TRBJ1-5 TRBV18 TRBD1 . CASSQGQGAYQPQHF TGTGCCAGCTCCCAAGGACAGGGGGCGTATCAGCCCCAGCATTTT
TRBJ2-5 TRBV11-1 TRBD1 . CASSSKTGTGLDFRETQYF TGTGCCAGCAGCAGTAAGACCGGGACAGGGCTTGATTTTCGGGAGACCCAGTACTTC
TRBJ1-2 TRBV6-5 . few CASSYSTAASFYGYTF TGTGCCAGCAGTTACTCGACGGCAGCCTCTTTCTATGGCTACACCTTC
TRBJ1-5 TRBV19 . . CASSIRRQGSNQPQHF TGTGCCAGTAGTATTCGTCGGCAGGGGAGCAATCAGCCCCAGCATTTT
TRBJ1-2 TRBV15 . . CATSRDFGVDYGYTF TGTGCCACCAGCAGAGATTTCGGGGTGGACTATGGCTACACCTTC